The 16 T cell receptor beta chains reported below all come from one sample, sequenced in a study of beta chain features in type 1 diabetes. cDNA synthesis used the whole RNA isolate, giving expressed TCRB sequences. Profiled with immunoSEQ multiplex PCR; TCRdb holds only in-frame clones, not every one. The data show about 60,000 clones, with roughly three fifths seen just once and roughly 2% held by the top ten. Sequencing was performed on Tregs from blood. The receptor set was obtained from a woman younger than 35 in good health.

This clone was counted between two and nine times. One end of the junction varies from germline; a read error may be responsible. This chain links TRBV5-1 with TRBJ2-7; tentatively, D is TRBD2 (6 bases). The germline gives CDR1 SGHRS, CDR2 YFSETQ. The CDR3 is made up of 14 amino acids. CDR3 bases: TGTGCCAGCAGCCCCACCGGGGGATACTACGAGCAGTACTTC. As protein: CASSPTGGYYEQYF.

The gene calls are TRBV5-4 and TRBJ2-1; 7 nucleotides agree with TRBD2. V was clipped by 3 bases and J by 9 bases; unmatched bases: 6. CDR3 length: 13 residues. Germline values: CDR1 SGHNT, CDR2 YYREEE (reference sequence). The CDR3 coding sequence is TGTGCCAGCAGCTCGACTAGCAGGGTTGAGCAGTTCTTC. Its translation is CASSSTSRVEQFF.

This chain joins TRBV23-1 and TRBJ1-1; D may be TRBD1 (6 bases). TRBV23-1 counts as an open reading frame of uncertain function. The length of the CDR3 is 14 residues. Trimming cost V 4 bases and J 1 base, with 10 bases left between them. The chain's CDR3 is CASSRPGQNTEAFF. CDR3 in DNA: TGCGCCAGCAGTCGACCGGGACAGAACACTGAAGCTTTCTTT.

This sequence joins TRBV19 and TRBJ2-1, with TRBD2 matching over 9 bases. Germline values: CDR1 LNHDA, CDR2 SQIVND (reference sequence). Trimming removed 3 bases from V and 2 bases from J; junction bases left unmatched: 5. The CDR3 has 16 residues. The CDR3 region is CASSIIAGVPYNEQFF. CDR3 DNA sequence: TGTGCCAGTAGTATCATAGCGGGAGTCCCCTACAATGAGCAGTTCTTC.

V and J are TRBV5-4 and TRBJ2-3; TRBD1 agrees at 10 bases. Unmatched junction bases numbered 4, after V lost 0 bases and J lost 0 bases. There are 17 residues in the CDR3. The germline CDR1 and CDR2 sequences are SGHNT and YYREEE (reference sequence). CDR3 nucleotide sequence: TGTGCCAGCAGCTTGGCGACAGGGGGCGGGAGCACAGATACGCAGTATTTT. It encodes CASSLATGGGSTDTQYF.

The chain couples TRBV30 to TRBJ1-1; D not certain. Trimming took off 2 bases at V and 5 bases at J, with 12 bases between the two ends. The CDR3 extends over 13 amino acids. Germline values: CDR1 GTSNPN, CDR2 SVGIG (reference sequence). The CDR3 protein is CAWSFRSGTEAFF. DNA for the CDR3: TGTGCCTGGAGTTTCCGCAGCGGTACTGAAGCTTTCTTT.

The chain links TRBV6-1 to TRBJ1-1, with 9 nucleotides matching TRBD1. CDR3 size: 14 residues. Per the germline V gene, CDR1 is MNHNS and CDR2 is SASEGT. V shed 6 bases and J 4 bases; nucleotides not matched to a gene: 6. Here the CDR3 reads CASRAGTGRTEAFF. CDR3 bases: TGTGCCAGCAGAGCCGGGACAGGGCGCACTGAAGCTTTCTTT.

The chain's CDR3 is CASSLPPGKATYF. The CDR3 nucleotides read TGTGCCAGCAGCCTACCCCCAGGGAAGGCGACGTACTTC. The chain combines TRBV5-8 with TRBJ2-5; D is perhaps TRBD1 (5 bases). The CDR3 length is 13 residues. Germline assignment: CDR1 SGHTS and CDR2 YDEGEE. The V end lost 4 bases, the J end lost 13 bases, and 20 bases lay between the germline ends.

The sample holds a few counts of this clone. The J gene is TRBJ1-2, the V gene TRBV29-1, with D hard to call. The germline CDR1 and CDR2 sequences are SQVTM and ANQGSEA. This CDR3 contains 13 residues. Trimming shortened V by 0 bases and J by 5 bases, and 10 bases separated the two germline ends. The CDR3 reads CSVEDRSLYGYTF. The CDR3 DNA follows: TGCAGCGTTGAAGATCGTTCTCTTTATGGCTACACCTTC.

V is TRBV7-2 and J is TRBJ1-5; D is undetermined. Looked up from germline, CDR1 is SGHTA and CDR2 is FQGNSA. The CDR3 contains 13 residues. Trimming left V 4 bases short and J 8 bases short, with 12 bases between. Written as DNA, the CDR3 is TGTGCCAGCAGCTCGGAGATAGCGGAGCCCCAGCATTTT. Amino acid sequence: CASSSEIAEPQHF.

The chain has TRBV5-5 and TRBJ2-7; 7 bases align to TRBD2. There are 15 residues in the CDR3. Germline values: CDR1 SGHKS, CDR2 YYEKEE (reference sequence). V trimming: 2 bases; J trimming: 6 bases; junction bases outside the gene matches: 11. As DNA, the CDR3 is TGTGCCAGCAGCTTAATCCCTGGGGGGGTTATCGAGCAGTACTTC. It is translated as CASSLIPGGVIEQYF.

The genes are TRBV5-1 and TRBJ2-5, with 13 nucleotides matching TRBD2. V lost 0 bases and J lost 6; bases outside the gene matches: 8. CDR3 length: 17 residues. Germline values: CDR1 SGHRS, CDR2 YFSETQ. The CDR3 spells CASSLEGTSGAGKTQYF. CDR3 nucleotide sequence: TGCGCCAGCAGCTTGGAAGGGACTAGCGGGGCGGGGAAGACCCAGTACTTC.

The chain uses TRBV15 and TRBJ2-3; 8 bases align to TRBD2. The CDR3 covers 14 residues. Unmatched junction bases numbered 6, after V lost 9 bases and J lost 1 base. Looked up from germline, CDR1 is LNHNV and CDR2 is YYDKDF (reference sequence). For the CDR3, the DNA is TGTGCCACGAAGCGGGAGCTCGGCACAGATACGCAGTATTTT. It yields the protein CATKRELGTDTQYF. Complete variable domain (other parts from reference TRBV15 and TRBJ2-3): DAMVIQNPRYQVTQFGKPVTLSCSQTLNHNVMYWYQQKSSQAPKLLFHYYDKDFNNEADTPDNFQSRRPNTSFCFLDIRSPGLGDTAMYLCATKRELGTDTQYFGPGTRLTVL.

The chain uses TRBV5-1 and TRBJ1-1; D not resolved. Trimming cost V 5 bases and J 0 bases, with 11 bases left between them. Germline loops: CDR1 SGHRS, CDR2 YFSETQ. This CDR3 has 14 amino acids. The CDR3 loop reads CASSVSQMNTEAFF. Here the CDR3 DNA reads TGCGCCAGCAGTGTAAGTCAGATGAACACTGAAGCTTTCTTT. Using reference TRBV5-1 and TRBJ1-1 for the parts outside the CDR3, the full variable domain is KAGVTQTPRYLIKTRGQQVTLSCSPISGHRSVSWYQQTPGQGLQFLFEYFSETQRNKGNFPGRFSGRQFSNSRSEMNVSTLELGDSALYLCASSVSQMNTEAFFGQGTRLTVV.

The V gene is TRBV4-1, the J gene TRBJ2-5; 8 bases map to TRBD1. With the DNA end fitting TRBJ2-7 better, the J assignment may be wrong. The germline gives CDR1 MGHRA, CDR2 YSYEKL. CDR3 size: 15 residues. The DNA of the CDR3 is TGCGCCAGCAGCCAAGCTCCGGGACAGGACTACGAGCAGTACTTC. Translating gives CASSQAPGQDYEQYF.

The chain combines TRBV2 with TRBJ2-3, with unresolved D. The length of the CDR3 is 12 residues. V lost 6 bases and J lost 2, with 6 bases in between. From germline, CDR1 is SNHLY and CDR2 FYNNEI. CDR3 DNA: TGTGCCAGCAGCGCGAACACAGATACGCAGTATTTT. Translation: CASSANTDTQYF.